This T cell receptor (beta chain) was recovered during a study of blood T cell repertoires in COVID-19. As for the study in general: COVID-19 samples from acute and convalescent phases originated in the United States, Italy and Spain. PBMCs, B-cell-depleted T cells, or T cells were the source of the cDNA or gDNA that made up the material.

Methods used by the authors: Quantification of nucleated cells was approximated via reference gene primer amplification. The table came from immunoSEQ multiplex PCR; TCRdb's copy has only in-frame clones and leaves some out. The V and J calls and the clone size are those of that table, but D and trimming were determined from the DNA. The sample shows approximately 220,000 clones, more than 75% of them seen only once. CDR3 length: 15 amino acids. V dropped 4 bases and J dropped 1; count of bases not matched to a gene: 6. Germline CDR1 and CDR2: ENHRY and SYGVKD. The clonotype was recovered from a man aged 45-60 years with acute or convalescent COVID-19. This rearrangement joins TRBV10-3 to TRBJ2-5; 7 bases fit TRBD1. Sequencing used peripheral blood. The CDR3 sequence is CAISAGTGAQETQYF. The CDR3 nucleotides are TGTGCCATCAGTGCGGGCACAGGGGCCCAAGAGACCCAGTACTTC.